This T cell receptor (beta chain) emerged from a study of CD8+CD57+ T cells in acquired aplastic anemia. For the study at large: Sorted cells (CD4+ and CD8+) yielded DNA amounts that averaged about 3.4 ug. Study observations and caveats: Roughly 30 CD8+ CDR3 sequences occurred in both the patients and the controls. Significance was not reached for CD8+ Simpson's diversity between patients and controls.

After removal of 4 bases from V and 7 bases from J, the junction contained 7 bases not matched to a gene. There are 15 residues in the CDR3. The germline CDR1 and CDR2 sequences are SEHNR and FQNEAQ (reference sequence). This clonotype was counted ten times or more. The antigen is not known. TCR beta VDJ combinations and CDR3 sequences were profiled from genomic DNA. TCRdb redid the calling of the reads with MiXCR, one entry per CDR3 protein. In the table there are a few hundred thousand distinct CDR3 sequences, approximately 56% of which are singletons. This clonotype originated in a human donor with severe aplastic anemia or a healthy control (not recorded which). Sequenced material: sorted CD4+, CD8+, or CD8+CD57+ T cells (not recorded which) from PBMCs. The chain joins TRBV7-9 to TRBJ2-2, with TRBD2 identical over 9 bases. CDR3 DNA sequence: TGTGCCAGCAGCTCCCCTAGCGGGGAGGGCGGGGAGCTGTTTTTT. This encodes CASSSPSGEGGELFF.